This T cell receptor (beta chain) came from a study of sequential checkpoint blockade in melanoma. Treatment given: randomized to nivolumab then ipilimumab (arm A) or the reverse (arm B). From thawed PBMCs, live CD3+CD8+ cells negative for CD19 and CD56 were sorted. Here immunoSEQ multiplex PCR was the method, and the copy in TCRdb shows in-frame clones only, minus some. The data show about 14,000 clones, roughly 50% seen once. This CDR3 comprises 13 residues. Trimming stripped 2 bases from V and 1 base from J, with 6 bases between. The germline V gene has CDR1 SGHDT and CDR2 YYEEEE. Sequencing used CD8+ T cells sorted from blood (inferred from file names), obtained from a patient given nivolumab and ipilimumab in sequence. The gene calls are TRBV5-6 and TRBJ1-1; D remains ambiguous. This TCR was sampled from a human donor with melanoma. The CDR3 sequence: CASSFYGNTEAFF. CDR3 bases: TGTGCCAGCAGCTTTTACGGGAACACTGAAGCTTTCTTT.